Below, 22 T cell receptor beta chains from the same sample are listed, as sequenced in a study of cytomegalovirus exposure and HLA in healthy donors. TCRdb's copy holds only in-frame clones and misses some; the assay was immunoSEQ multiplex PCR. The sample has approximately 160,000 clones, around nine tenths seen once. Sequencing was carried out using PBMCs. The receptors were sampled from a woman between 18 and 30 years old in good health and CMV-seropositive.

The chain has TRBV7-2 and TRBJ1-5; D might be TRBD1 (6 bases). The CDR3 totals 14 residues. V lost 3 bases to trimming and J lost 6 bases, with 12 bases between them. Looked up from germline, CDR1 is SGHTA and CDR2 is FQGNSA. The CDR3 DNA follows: TGTGCCAGCAGCTTCGGGGGGCTCGCTCAGCCCCAGCATTTT. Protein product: CASSFGGLAQPQHF. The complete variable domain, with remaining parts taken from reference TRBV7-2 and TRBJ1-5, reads GAGVSQSPSNKVTEKGKDVELRCDPISGHTALYWYRQSLGQGLEFLIYFQGNSAPDKSGLPSDRFSAERTGGSVSTLTIQRTQQEDSAVYLCASSFGGLAQPQHFGDGTRLSIL.

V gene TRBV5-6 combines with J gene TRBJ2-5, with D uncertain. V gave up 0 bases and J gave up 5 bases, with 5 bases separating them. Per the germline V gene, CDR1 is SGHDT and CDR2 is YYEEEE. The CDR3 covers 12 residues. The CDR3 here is CASSLDSETQYF. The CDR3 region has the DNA TGTGCCAGCAGCTTGGACAGCGAGACCCAGTACTTC.

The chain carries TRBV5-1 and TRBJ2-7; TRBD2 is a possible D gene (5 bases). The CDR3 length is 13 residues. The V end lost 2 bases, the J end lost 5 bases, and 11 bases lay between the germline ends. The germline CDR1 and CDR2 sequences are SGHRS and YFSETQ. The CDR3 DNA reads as TGCGCCAGCAGCTTAGGAGGTGGCGACGAGCAGTACTTC. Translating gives CASSLGGGDEQYF.

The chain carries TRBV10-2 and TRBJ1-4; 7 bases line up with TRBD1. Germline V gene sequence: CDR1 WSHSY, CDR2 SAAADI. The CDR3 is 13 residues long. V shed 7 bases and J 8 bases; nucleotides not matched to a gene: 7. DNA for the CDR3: TGCGCCAGCACCCGAGAACAGGGGGAAAAACTGTTTTTT. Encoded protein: CASTREQGEKLFF.

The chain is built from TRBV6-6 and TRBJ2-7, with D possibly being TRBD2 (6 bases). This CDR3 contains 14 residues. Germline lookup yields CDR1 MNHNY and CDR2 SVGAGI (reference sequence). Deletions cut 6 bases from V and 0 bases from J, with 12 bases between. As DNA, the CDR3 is TGTGCCAGCAGCAGAAGTAGCGGCTCCTACGAGCAGTACTTC. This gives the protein CASSRSSGSYEQYF.

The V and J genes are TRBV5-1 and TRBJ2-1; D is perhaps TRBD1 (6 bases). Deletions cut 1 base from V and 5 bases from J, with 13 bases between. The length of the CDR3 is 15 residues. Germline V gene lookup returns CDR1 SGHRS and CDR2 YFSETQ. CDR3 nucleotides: TGCGCCAGCAGCTTGCCGACAGGAGTGGACAATGAGCAGTTCTTC. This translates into CASSLPTGVDNEQFF.

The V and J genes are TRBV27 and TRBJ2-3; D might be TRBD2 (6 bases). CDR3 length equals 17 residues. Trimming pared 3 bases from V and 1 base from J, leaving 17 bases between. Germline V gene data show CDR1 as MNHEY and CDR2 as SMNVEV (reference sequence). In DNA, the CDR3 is TGTGCCAGCAGTTTTAGCGGAGACTGGGTTCGCACAGATACGCAGTATTTT. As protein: CASSFSGDWVRTDTQYF.

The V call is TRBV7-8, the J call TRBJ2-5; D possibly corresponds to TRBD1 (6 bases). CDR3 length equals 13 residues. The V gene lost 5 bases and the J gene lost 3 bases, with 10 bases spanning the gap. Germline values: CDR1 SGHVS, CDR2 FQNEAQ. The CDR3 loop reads CASSPWTEETQYF. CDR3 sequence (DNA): TGTGCCAGCAGCCCTTGGACAGAAGAGACCCAGTACTTC. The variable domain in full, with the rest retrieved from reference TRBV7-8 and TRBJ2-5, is GAGVSQSPRYKVAKRGQDVALRCDPISGHVSLFWYQQALGQGPEFLTYFQNEAQLDKSGLPSDRFFAERPEGSVSTLKIQRTQQEDSAVYLCASSPWTEETQYFGPGTRLLVL.

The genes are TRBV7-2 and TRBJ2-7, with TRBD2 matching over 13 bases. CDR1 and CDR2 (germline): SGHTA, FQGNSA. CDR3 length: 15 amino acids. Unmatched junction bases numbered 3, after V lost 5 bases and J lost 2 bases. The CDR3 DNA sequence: TGTGCCAGCAGCGCGGGACTAGCGGGAACCTACGAGCAGTACTTC. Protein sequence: CASSAGLAGTYEQYF.

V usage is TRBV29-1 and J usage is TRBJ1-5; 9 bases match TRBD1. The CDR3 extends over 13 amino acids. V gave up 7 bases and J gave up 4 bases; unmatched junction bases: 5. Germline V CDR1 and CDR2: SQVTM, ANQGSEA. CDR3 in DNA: TGCAGCGGTGGGACAGGGTTAAATCAGCCCCAGCATTTT. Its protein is CSGGTGLNQPQHF.

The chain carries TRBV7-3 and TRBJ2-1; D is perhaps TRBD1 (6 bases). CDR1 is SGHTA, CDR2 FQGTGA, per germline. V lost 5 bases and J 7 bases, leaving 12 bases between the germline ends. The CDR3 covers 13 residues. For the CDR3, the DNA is TGTGCCAGCAGCACCCAGGGGAATAATGAGCAGTTCTTC. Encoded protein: CASSTQGNNEQFF.

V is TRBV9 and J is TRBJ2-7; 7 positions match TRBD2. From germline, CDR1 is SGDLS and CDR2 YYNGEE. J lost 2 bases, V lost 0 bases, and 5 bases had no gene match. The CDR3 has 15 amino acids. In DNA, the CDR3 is TGTGCCAGCAGCGTAGGCGGGGGAGGGGCCTACGAGCAGTACTTC. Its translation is CASSVGGGGAYEQYF. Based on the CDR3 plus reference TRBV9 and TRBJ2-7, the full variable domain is DSGVTQTPKHLITATGQRVTLRCSPRSGDLSVYWYQQSLDQGLQFLIQYYNGEERAKGNILERFSAQQFPDLHSELNLSSLELGDSALYFCASSVGGGGAYEQYFGPGTRLTVT.

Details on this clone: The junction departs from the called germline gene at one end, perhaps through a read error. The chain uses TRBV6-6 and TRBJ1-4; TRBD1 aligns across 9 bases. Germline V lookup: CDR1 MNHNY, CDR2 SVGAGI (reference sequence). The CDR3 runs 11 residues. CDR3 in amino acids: CASSYSGDRAF. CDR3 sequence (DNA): TGTGCCAGCAGTTACTCCGGGGACAGGGCTTTT.

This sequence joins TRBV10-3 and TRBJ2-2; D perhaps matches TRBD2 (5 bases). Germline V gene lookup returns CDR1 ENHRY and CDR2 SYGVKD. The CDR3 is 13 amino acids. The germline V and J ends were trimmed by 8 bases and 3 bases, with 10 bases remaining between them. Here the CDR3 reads CAIRGYDTGELFF. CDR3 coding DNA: TGTGCCATCCGAGGGTACGACACCGGGGAGCTGTTTTTT.

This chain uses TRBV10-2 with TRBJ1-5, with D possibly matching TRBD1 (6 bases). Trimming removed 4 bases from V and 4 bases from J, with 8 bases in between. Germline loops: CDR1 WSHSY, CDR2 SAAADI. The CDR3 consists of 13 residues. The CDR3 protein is CASSARGNQPQHF. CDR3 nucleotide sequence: TGCGCCAGCAGTGCGAGGGGGAATCAGCCCCAGCATTTT.

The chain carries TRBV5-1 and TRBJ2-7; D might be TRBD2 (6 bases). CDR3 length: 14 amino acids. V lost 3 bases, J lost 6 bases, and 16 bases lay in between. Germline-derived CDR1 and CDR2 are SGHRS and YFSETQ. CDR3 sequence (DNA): TGCGCCAGCAGCTCCCATGAGGGAGGTGCCGAGCAGTACTTC. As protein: CASSSHEGGAEQYF. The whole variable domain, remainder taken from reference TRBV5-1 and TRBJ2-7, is KAGVTQTPRYLIKTRGQQVTLSCSPISGHRSVSWYQQTPGQGLQFLFEYFSETQRNKGNFPGRFSGRQFSNSRSEMNVSTLELGDSALYLCASSSHEGGAEQYFGPGTRLTVT.

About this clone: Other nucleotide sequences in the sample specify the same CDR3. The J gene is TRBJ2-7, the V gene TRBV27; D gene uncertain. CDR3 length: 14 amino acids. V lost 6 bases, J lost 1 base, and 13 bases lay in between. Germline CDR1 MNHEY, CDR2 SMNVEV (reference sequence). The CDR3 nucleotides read TGTGCCAGCAGGGGCAGGATGGGTTCCTACGAGCAGTACTTC. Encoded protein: CASRGRMGSYEQYF.

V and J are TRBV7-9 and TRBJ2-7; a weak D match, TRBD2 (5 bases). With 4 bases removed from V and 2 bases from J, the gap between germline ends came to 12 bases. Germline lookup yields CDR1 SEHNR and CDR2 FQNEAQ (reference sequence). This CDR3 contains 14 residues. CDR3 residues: CASSSPGVAYEQYF. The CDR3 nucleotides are TGTGCCAGCAGCTCCCCCGGGGTGGCCTACGAGCAGTACTTC.

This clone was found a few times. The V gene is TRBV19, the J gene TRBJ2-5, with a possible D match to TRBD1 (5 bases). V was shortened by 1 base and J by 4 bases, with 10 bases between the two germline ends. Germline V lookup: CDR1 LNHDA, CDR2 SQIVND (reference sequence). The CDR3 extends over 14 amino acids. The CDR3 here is CASSIGGWSETQYF. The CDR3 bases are TGTGCCAGTAGTATAGGGGGCTGGTCAGAGACCCAGTACTTC.

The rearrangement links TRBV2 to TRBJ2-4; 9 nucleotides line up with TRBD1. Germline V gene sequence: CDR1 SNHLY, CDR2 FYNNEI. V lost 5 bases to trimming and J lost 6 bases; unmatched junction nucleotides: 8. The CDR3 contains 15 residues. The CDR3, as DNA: TGTGCCAGCAGTTCAACAGGGGGCGTTGGAAACATTCAGTACTTC. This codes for CASSSTGGVGNIQYF.

This CDR3 is CASTLTSKTYEQYF. The CDR3 bases are TGTGCCAGCACCTTGACTAGTAAAACCTACGAGCAGTACTTC. The chain employs TRBV6-1 and TRBJ2-7, with D possibly TRBD2 on 6 matching bases. The CDR3 covers 14 residues. Trimming removed 7 bases from V and 2 bases from J, with 15 bases in between. The germline V gene has CDR1 MNHNS and CDR2 SASEGT.

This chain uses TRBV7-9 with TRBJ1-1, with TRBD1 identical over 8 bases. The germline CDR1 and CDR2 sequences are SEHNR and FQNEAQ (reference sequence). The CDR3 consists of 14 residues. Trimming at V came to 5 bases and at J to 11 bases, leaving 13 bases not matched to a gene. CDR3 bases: TGTGCCAGCAGCACTATGGACAGGGATCTCAAGGCTTTCTTT. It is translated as CASSTMDRDLKAFF.